A selection of T cell receptor beta chains follows, all from one sample in a study of T cells in localized non-small cell lung cancer. Sequencing used immunoSEQ multiplex PCR; TCRdb keeps in-frame clones, though not all of them. The sample consists of 60,000 to 75,000 clones, just under 85% of them appearing once. Here the sequenced sample was peripheral blood, taken before any cancer treatment. The receptors come from a female donor at least 60 years old with stage I lung adenocarcinoma. Both conserved end residues are part of each CDR3. The order of the fields is clone size, V gene, D gene, J gene, CDR3 protein, CDR3 DNA. The D gene is left open where the match is weak. Some rows mark clone size as missing; the rest say once, few, many or name a class of expanded clone.

-	TRBV2	TRBD1	TRBJ2-7	CARGQGAVEQYF	TGTGCCAGAGGACAGGGAGCAGTCGAGCAGTACTTC
-	TRBV19	TRBD1	TRBJ1-5	CASIGRGRGQPQHF	TGTGCCAGTATCGGCAGGGGGCGAGGTCAGCCCCAGCATTTT
-	TRBV28	TRBD1	TRBJ2-5	CASSLPGGVETQYF	TGTGCCAGCAGTTTACCAGGGGGCGTTGAGACCCAGTACTTC
-	TRBV5-8	-	TRBJ1-5	CASSPTGTNQPQHF	TGTGCCAGCAGCCCAACAGGGACTAATCAGCCCCAGCATTTT
-	TRBV10-2	-	TRBJ1-2	CASSATGLYGYTF	TGCGCCAGCAGTGCTACAGGACTGTATGGCTACACCTTC
-	TRBV5-4	-	TRBJ2-1	CASSSPLRALANEQFF	TGTGCCAGCAGCTCCCCTTTGAGGGCCTTAGCTAATGAGCAGTTCTTC
-	TRBV9	-	TRBJ1-2	CASSVEVGDLSYGYTF	TGTGCCAGCAGCGTAGAGGTGGGGGATTTGAGCTATGGCTACACCTTC
-	TRBV27	TRBD1	TRBJ1-2	CASSSGQGDYGYTF	TGTGCCAGCAGTTCCGGACAGGGGGACTATGGCTACACCTTC
-	TRBV29-1	-	TRBJ2-7	CSVATGEPYEQYF	TGCAGCGTGGCGACAGGTGAGCCCTACGAGCAGTACTTC
-	TRBV11-2	-	TRBJ2-7	CASSLFPATSYEQYF	TGTGCCAGCAGCTTATTCCCCGCTACTTCCTACGAGCAGTACTTC
-	TRBV18	TRBD2	TRBJ2-1	CASSPGLADEQFF	TGTGCCAGCTCACCGGGACTAGCCGATGAGCAGTTCTTC
once	TRBV7-2	TRBD2	TRBJ2-7	CASSSTPTSGRSEQYF	TGTGCCAGCAGCTCGACCCCGACTAGCGGGAGAAGCGAGCAGTACTTC
-	TRBV11-3	TRBD2	TRBJ2-7	CASSLPGGPYEQYF	TGTGCCAGCAGCTTACCGGGAGGGCCCTACGAGCAGTACTTC
-	TRBV27	-	TRBJ2-2	CASSTTFSDTGELFF	TGTGCCAGCAGTACGACATTCTCGGACACCGGGGAGCTGTTTTTT
-	TRBV4-2	-	TRBJ2-7	CASSQGIYEQYF	TGTGCCAGCAGCCAGGGGATCTACGAGCAGTACTTC
-	TRBV18	-	TRBJ2-5	CASSPVQSVQETQYF	TGTGCCAGCTCACCTGTACAGAGCGTACAAGAGACCCAGTACTTC
-	TRBV5-1	TRBD1	TRBJ2-6	CASSLQGRQAGANVLTF	TGCGCCAGCAGCTTACAGGGGCGTCAAGCTGGGGCCAACGTCCTGACTTTC
-	TRBV4-1	-	TRBJ1-5	CASSTTTGLNQPQHF	TGCGCCAGCAGTACTACGACAGGCCTCAATCAGCCCCAGCATTTT
-	TRBV19	-	TRBJ2-5	CASSRGPGETQYF	TGTGCCAGTAGTCGCGGGCCAGGAGAGACCCAGTACTTC
-	TRBV7-3	TRBD1	TRBJ2-1	CASSSGGVLSSYNEQFF	TGTGCCAGCAGCTCAGGGGGCGTACTGAGCTCCTACAATGAGCAGTTCTTC
-	TRBV5-1	-	TRBJ2-3	CASTLGGSTDTQYF	TGCGCCAGCACTCTCGGGGGAAGCACAGATACGCAGTATTTT
few	TRBV19	TRBD1	TRBJ2-7	CASSTLRDRGEQYF	TGTGCCAGTAGTACCCTCCGGGACAGAGGCGAGCAGTACTTC
-	TRBV29-1	TRBD1	TRBJ1-2	CSVTGTGYGYTF	TGCAGCGTTACCGGGACAGGCTATGGCTACACCTTC
-	TRBV5-1	-	TRBJ1-1	CASSLEPPKAFF	TGCGCCAGCAGCTTGGAACCTCCTAAAGCTTTCTTT
-	TRBV4-1	-	TRBJ1-1	CASSQDPGSTEAFF	TGCGCCAGCAGCCAAGATCCAGGGTCCACTGAAGCTTTCTTT
-	TRBV29-1	-	TRBJ2-3	CSAALDVLLGATQYF	TGCAGCGCGGCTCTAGATGTTTTGTTAGGCGCTACGCAGTATTTT
-	TRBV9	-	TRBJ1-1	CASRDEGGPGTEAFF	TGTGCCAGCAGAGATGAAGGGGGGCCCGGTACTGAAGCTTTCTTT
-	TRBV2	-	TRBJ2-7	CASSESGGRGEQYF	TGTGCCAGCAGTGAGAGCGGAGGACGAGGCGAGCAGTACTTC
-	TRBV5-1	TRBD1	TRBJ1-2	CASSLLPSPTGIGYTF	TGCGCCAGCAGCTTGTTGCCCTCCCCGACAGGGATTGGCTACACCTTC
-	TRBV5-1	-	TRBJ1-1	CASSLGHNTEAFF	TGCGCCAGCAGCCTAGGACACAACACTGAAGCTTTCTTT
-	TRBV23-1	-	TRBJ2-1	CASSQSSASRNEQFF	TGCGCCAGCAGTCAATCGTCGGCCTCGAGGAATGAGCAGTTCTTC
-	TRBV6-5	-	TRBJ2-5	CASSYMGIRETQYF	TGTGCCAGCAGTTACATGGGGATCCGGGAGACCCAGTACTTC
-	TRBV30	TRBD2	TRBJ2-2	CAWSPGGLAGELFF	TGTGCCTGGAGTCCGGGGGGACTCGCCGGGGAGCTGTTTTTT
-	TRBV2	-	TRBJ2-7	CASSEALQTEQYF	TGTGCCAGCAGTGAAGCGCTTCAGACCGAGCAGTACTTC
-	TRBV5-5	-	TRBJ1-6	CASSLGPRSPLHF	TGTGCCAGCAGCTTGGGCCCCAGATCACCCCTCCACTTT
-	TRBV7-9	-	TRBJ2-1	CASSLFSYNEQFF	TGTGCCAGCAGCTTGTTTTCCTACAATGAGCAGTTCTTC
-	TRBV7-9	-	TRBJ2-5	CASSLAGGTEETQYF	TGTGCCAGCAGCTTAGCAGGGGGGACTGAAGAGACCCAGTACTTC
-	TRBV6-5	-	TRBJ1-1	CASSYSGLQNTEAFF	TGTGCCAGCAGTTACTCGGGACTTCAGAACACTGAAGCTTTCTTT
-	TRBV10-3	-	TRBJ2-1	CAISDPEAIYNEQFF	TGTGCCATCAGTGACCCTGAGGCCATTTACAATGAGCAGTTCTTC
-	TRBV20-1	-	TRBJ1-4	CSAGRSQKLFF	TGCAGTGCTGGGAGGTCCCAAAAACTGTTTTTT
-	TRBV2	-	TRBJ1-1	CASSVEANTEAFF	TGTGCCAGCAGTGTAGAAGCGAACACTGAAGCTTTCTTT
-	TRBV29-1	TRBD2	TRBJ2-7	CSVPGGVGEQYF	TGCAGCGTCCCGGGGGGGGTTGGCGAGCAGTACTTC
-	TRBV18	-	TRBJ2-1	CASRDQVYNEQFF	TGTGCCAGCCGGGACCAAGTATACAATGAGCAGTTCTTC
-	TRBV7-9	-	TRBJ1-1	CASQDLMNTEAFF	TGTGCCAGCCAGGACCTCATGAACACTGAAGCTTTCTTT
-	TRBV10-1	TRBD2	TRBJ2-1	CASSKRGAGNEQFF	TGCGCCAGCAGTAAGCGGGGGGCCGGGAATGAGCAGTTCTTC
-	TRBV2	-	TRBJ2-3	CASSDGGPSTDTQYF	TGTGCCAGCAGTGACGGGGGGCCGAGCACAGATACGCAGTATTTT
-	TRBV7-2	-	TRBJ1-2	CASSSRAAYGYTF	TGTGCCAGCAGCAGCCGAGCCGCATATGGCTACACCTTC
-	TRBV10-3	-	TRBJ1-5	CAISESLITGYSLQPQHF	TGTGCCATCAGTGAGTCTCTTATTACAGGATACTCGCTGCAGCCCCAGCATTTT
few	TRBV6-1	TRBD1	TRBJ1-6	CASNRQGPLHF	TGTGCCAGCAATCGACAGGGACCCCTCCACTTT
few	TRBV27	-	TRBJ1-2	CASSSGTAGYTF	TGTGCCAGCAGTTCCGGGACTGCCGGCTACACCTTC
-	TRBV21-1	-	TRBJ1-5	CASSKKPRGPGNQPQHF	TGTGCCAGCAGCAAAAAGCCCAGGGGGCCTGGCAATCAGCCCCAGCATTTT
-	TRBV4-2	-	TRBJ2-5	CASSQMSGKETQYF	TGTGCCAGCAGCCAAATGTCGGGGAAAGAGACCCAGTACTTC
-	TRBV5-1	TRBD1	TRBJ2-5	CASSLETGLETQYF	TGCGCCAGCAGCTTGGAGACAGGGCTAGAGACCCAGTACTTC
-	TRBV5-6	-	TRBJ1-2	CASSLGQLHGYTF	TGCGCCAGCAGCTTGGGGCAGTTACATGGCTACACCTTC
-	TRBV9	TRBD2	TRBJ2-1	CASSVARTSGGNEQFF	TGTGCCAGCAGCGTAGCTCGGACCTCGGGGGGGAATGAGCAGTTCTTC
once	TRBV11-2	-	TRBJ1-2	CASSPVSRGYTF	TGTGCCAGCAGCCCCGTTTCCCGGGGCTACACCTTC
-	TRBV14	-	TRBJ1-1	CASSRDMATEAFF	TGTGCCAGCAGCAGGGACATGGCCACTGAAGCTTTCTTT
once	TRBV25-1	TRBD1	TRBJ1-4	CASSRDRGWKLFF	TGTGCCAGCAGCCGGGACAGGGGATGGAAACTGTTTTTT